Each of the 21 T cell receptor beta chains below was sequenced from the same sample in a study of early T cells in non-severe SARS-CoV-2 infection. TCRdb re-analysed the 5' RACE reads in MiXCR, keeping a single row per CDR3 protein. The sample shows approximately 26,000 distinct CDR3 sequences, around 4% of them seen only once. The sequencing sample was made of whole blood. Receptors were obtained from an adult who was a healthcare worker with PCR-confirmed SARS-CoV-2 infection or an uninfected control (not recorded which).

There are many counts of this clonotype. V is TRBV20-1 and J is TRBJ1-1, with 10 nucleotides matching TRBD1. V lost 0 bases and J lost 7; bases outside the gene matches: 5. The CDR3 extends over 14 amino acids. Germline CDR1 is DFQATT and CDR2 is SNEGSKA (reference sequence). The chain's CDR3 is CSARDGTGEDEAFF. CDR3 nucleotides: TGCAGTGCTAGAGATGGGACAGGGGAAGATGAAGCTTTCTTT.

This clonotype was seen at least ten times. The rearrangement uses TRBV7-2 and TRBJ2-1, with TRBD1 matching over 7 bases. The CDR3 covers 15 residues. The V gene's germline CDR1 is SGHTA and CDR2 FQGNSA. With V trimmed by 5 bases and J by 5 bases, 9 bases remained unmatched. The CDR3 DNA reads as TGTGCCAGCAGCCGTACAGGGGCCCTTAACAATGAGCAGTTCTTC. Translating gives CASSRTGALNNEQFF.

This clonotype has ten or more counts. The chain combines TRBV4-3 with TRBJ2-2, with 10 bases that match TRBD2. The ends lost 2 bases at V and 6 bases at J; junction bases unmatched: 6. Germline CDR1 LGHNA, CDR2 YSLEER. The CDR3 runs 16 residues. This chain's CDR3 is CASSQSSLAGAGELFF. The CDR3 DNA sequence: TGCGCCAGCAGCCAAAGTTCCCTAGCGGGAGCCGGGGAGCTGTTTTTT.

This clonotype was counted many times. In DNA, the CDR3 is TGCGCCAGCAGCTTTTCGAAGGACACTGAAGCTTTCTTT. Encoded protein: CASSFSKDTEAFF. The chain combines TRBV5-1 with TRBJ1-1; no reliable D call. This CDR3 region has 13 residues. The V gene's germline CDR1 is SGHRS and CDR2 YFSETQ. Trimming took 2 bases from V and 3 from J, leaving 8 bases between them.

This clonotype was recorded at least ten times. In DNA form, the CDR3 reads TGCGCCAGCAGCCCCGGGATGGCTACCGGGGAGCTGTTTTTT. Residues: CASSPGMATGELFF. This chain joins TRBV5-1 and TRBJ2-2, with D possibly being TRBD2 (5 bases). Trimming removed 4 bases from V and 5 bases from J, with 12 bases in between. The CDR3 extends over 14 amino acids. CDR1 and CDR2 from the germline V gene are SGHRS and YFSETQ.

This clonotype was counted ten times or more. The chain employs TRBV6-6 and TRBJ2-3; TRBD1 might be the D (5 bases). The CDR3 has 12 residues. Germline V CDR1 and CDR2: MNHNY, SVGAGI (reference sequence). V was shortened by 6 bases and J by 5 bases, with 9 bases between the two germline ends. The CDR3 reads CASSLTVDTQYF. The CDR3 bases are TGTGCCAGCAGCCTGACAGTAGATACGCAGTATTTT.

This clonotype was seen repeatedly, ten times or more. The CDR3 nucleotides are TGCAGTGCGAGAAAGGGGTACGAGCAGTACTTC. Residues: CSARKGYEQYF. This rearrangement joins TRBV20-1 to TRBJ2-7, with D maybe TRBD1 (5 bases). The length of the CDR3 is 11 residues. CDR1 DFQATT and CDR2 SNEGSKA come from the germline V gene (reference sequence). With 6 bases removed from V and 4 bases from J, the gap between germline ends came to 10 bases.

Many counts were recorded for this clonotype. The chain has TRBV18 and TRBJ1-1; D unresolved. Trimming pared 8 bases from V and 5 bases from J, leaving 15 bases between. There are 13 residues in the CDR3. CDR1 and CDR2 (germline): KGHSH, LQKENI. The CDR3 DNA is TGTGCCAGCATCTCGAGTGTGGGGACTGAAGCTTTCTTT. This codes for CASISSVGTEAFF.

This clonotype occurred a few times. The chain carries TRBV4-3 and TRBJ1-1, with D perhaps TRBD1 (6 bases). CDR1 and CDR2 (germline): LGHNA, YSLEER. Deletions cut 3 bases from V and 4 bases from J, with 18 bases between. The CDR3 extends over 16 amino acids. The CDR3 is CASSQQLGQTGTEAFF. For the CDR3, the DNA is TGCGCCAGCAGCCAGCAATTAGGACAGACCGGCACTGAAGCTTTCTTT.

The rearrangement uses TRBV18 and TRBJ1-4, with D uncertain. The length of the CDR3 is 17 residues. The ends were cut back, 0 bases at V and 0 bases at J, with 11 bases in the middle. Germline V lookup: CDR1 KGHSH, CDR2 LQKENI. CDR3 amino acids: CASSPPDRTSTNEKLFF. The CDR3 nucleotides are TGTGCCAGCTCACCACCGGATAGGACCTCAACTAATGAAAAACTGTTTTTT.

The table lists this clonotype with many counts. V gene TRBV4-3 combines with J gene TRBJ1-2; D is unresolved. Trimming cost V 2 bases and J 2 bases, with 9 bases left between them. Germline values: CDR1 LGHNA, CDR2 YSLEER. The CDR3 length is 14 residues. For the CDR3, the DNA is TGCGCCAGCAGCCAAACAGTCTCAAACTATGGCTACACCTTC. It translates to CASSQTVSNYGYTF.

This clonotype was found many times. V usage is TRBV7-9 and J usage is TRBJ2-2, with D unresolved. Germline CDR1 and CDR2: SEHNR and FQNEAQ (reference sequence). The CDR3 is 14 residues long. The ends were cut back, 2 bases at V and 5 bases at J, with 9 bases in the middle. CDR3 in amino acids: CASSLSWGTGELFF. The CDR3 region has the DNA TGTGCCAGCAGCTTATCGTGGGGTACCGGGGAGCTGTTTTTT.

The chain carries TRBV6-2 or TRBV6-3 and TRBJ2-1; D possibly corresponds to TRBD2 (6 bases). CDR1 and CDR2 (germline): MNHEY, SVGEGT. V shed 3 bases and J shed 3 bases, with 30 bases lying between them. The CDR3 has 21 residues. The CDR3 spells CASSYALTAPGLGQNYNEQFF. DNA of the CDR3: TGTGCCAGCAGTTATGCCCTAACCGCCCCGGGACTCGGGCAAAACTACAATGAGCAGTTCTTC.

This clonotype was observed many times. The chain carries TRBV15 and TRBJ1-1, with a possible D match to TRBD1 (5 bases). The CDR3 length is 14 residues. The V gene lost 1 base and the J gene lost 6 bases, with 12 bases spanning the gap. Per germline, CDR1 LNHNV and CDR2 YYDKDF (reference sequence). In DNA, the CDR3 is TGTGCCACCAGCAGAGTGGGGGGTTTAGCTGAAGCTTTCTTT. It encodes CATSRVGGLAEAFF.

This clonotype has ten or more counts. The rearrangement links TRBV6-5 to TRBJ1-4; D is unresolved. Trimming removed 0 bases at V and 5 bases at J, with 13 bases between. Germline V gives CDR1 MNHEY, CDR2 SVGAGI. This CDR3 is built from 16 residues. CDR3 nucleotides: TGTGCCAGCAGTTACTCGATCGAACAGATCAATGAAAAACTGTTTTTT. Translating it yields CASSYSIEQINEKLFF.

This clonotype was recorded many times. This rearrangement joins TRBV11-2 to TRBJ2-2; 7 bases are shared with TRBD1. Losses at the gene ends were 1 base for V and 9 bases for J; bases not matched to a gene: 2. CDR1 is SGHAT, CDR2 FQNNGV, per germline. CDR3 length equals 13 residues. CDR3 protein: CASSLGQGRELFF. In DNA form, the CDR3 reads TGTGCCAGCAGCTTAGGACAGGGAAGGGAGCTGTTTTTT.

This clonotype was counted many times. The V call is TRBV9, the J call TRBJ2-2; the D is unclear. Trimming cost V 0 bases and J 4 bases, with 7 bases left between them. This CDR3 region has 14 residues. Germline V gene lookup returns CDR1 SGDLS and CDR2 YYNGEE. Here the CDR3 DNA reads TGTGCCAGCAGCGTAGGTCGAGTCACCGGGGAGCTGTTTTTT. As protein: CASSVGRVTGELFF.

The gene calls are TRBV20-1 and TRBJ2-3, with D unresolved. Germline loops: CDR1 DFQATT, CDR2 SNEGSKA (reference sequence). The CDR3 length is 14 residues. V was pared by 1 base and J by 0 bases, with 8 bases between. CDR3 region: CSARGLSSTDTQYF. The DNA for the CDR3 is TGCAGTGCTAGAGGCCTGTCGAGCACAGATACGCAGTATTTT.

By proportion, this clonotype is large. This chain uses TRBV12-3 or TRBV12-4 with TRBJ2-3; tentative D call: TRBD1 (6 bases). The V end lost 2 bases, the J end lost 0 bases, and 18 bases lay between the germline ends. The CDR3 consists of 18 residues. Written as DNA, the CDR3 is TGTGCCAGCAGTTTAAATAGCAGGGGATATACTAGCACAGATACGCAGTATTTT. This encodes CASSLNSRGYTSTDTQYF.

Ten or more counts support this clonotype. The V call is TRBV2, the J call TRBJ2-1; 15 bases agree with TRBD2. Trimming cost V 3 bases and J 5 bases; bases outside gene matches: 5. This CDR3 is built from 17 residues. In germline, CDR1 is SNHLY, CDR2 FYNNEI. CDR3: CASSEGGTSGRNNEQFF. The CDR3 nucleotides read TGTGCCAGCAGTGAGGGGGGGACTAGCGGGAGGAACAATGAGCAGTTCTTC. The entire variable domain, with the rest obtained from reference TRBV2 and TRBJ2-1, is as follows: EPEVTQTPSHQVTQMGQEVILRCVPISNHLYFYWYRQILGQKVEFLVSFYNNEISEKSEIFDDQFSVERPDGSNFTLKIRSTKLEDSAMYFCASSEGGTSGRNNEQFFGPGTRLTVL.

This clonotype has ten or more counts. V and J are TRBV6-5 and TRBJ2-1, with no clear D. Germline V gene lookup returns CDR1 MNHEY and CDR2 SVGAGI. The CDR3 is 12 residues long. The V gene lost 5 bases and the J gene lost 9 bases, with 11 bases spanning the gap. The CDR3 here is CASSPPVGEQFF. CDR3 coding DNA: TGTGCCAGCAGTCCACCCGTAGGTGAGCAGTTCTTC.